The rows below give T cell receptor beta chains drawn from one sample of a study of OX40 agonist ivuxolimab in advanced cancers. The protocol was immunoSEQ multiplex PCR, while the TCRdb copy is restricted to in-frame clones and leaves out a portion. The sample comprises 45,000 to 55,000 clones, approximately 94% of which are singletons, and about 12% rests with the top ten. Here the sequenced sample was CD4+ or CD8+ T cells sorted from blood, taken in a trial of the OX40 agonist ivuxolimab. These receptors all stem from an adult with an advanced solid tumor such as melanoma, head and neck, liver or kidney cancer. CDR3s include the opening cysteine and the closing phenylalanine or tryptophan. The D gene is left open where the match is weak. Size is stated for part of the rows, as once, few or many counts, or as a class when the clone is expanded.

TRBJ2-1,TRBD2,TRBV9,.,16,CASSVGGESSYNEQFF,TGTGCCAGCAGCGTTGGGGGGGAGAGCTCCTACAATGAGCAGTTCTTC
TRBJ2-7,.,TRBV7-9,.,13,CASSLAPAYEQYF,TGTGCCAGCAGCTTGGCCCCTGCCTACGAGCAGTACTTC
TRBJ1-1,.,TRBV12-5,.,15,CASGFLLPGRTEAFF,TGTGCTAGTGGTTTTCTCCTCCCAGGGAGGACTGAAGCTTTCTTT
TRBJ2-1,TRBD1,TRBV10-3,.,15,CAIRAPGQGDNEQFF,TGTGCCATCAGGGCCCCGGGACAGGGGGACAATGAGCAGTTCTTC
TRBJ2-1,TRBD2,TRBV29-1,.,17,CSVEDGKRLAGANEQFF,TGCAGCGTTGAAGATGGGAAGAGGCTAGCGGGAGCAAATGAGCAGTTCTTC
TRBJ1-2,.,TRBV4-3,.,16,CASSQDGGGAGYGYTF,TGCGCCAGCAGCCAAGATGGGGGGGGCGCTGGCTATGGCTACACCTTC
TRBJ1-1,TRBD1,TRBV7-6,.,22,CASSFNPGTGLGEKDLNTEAFF,TGTGCCAGCAGCTTTAACCCCGGGACAGGGTTAGGAGAAAAGGACTTGAACACTGAAGCTTTCTTT
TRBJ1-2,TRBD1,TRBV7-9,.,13,CALIGTGVVGYTF,TGTGCCCTCATTGGGACAGGGGTTGTTGGCTACACCTTC
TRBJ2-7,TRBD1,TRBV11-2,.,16,CASSLEPGQGPYEQYF,TGTGCCAGCAGCTTAGAACCGGGACAGGGACCCTACGAGCAGTACTTC
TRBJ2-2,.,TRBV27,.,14,CASSIYSNTGELFF,TGTGCCAGCAGTATCTATTCGAACACCGGGGAGCTGTTTTTT
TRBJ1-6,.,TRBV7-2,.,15,CASSLGRTLNSPLHF,TGTGCCAGCAGCTTAGGGCGGACCCTTAATTCACCCCTCCACTTT
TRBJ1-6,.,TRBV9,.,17,CASSVTDRSSYNSPLHF,TGTGCCAGCAGCGTAACCGACAGGAGCTCCTATAATTCACCCCTCCACTTT
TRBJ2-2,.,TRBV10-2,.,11,CASRESWELFF,TGCGCCAGCCGGGAATCCTGGGAGCTGTTTTTT
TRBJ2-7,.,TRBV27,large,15,CASSLFGGRTYEQYF,TGTGCCAGCAGTTTATTTGGGGGGCGCACCTACGAGCAGTACTTC
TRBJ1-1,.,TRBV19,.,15,CASTKAGVSNTEAFF,TGTGCCAGTACCAAAGCGGGGGTGTCGAACACTGAAGCTTTCTTT
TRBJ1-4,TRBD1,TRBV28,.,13,CASSRQGEEKLFF,TGTGCCAGCAGCCGACAGGGCGAGGAAAAACTGTTTTTT
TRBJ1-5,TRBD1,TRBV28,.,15,CASRYGTGFFQPQHF,TGTGCCAGCAGGTATGGGACAGGATTTTTTCAGCCCCAGCATTTT
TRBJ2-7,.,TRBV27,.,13,CASSSPSPYEQYF,TGTGCCAGCAGTTCCCCCTCCCCCTACGAGCAGTACTTC
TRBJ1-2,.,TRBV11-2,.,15,CASSLGSSLYYGYTF,TGTGCCAGCAGCTTAGGTTCGTCGCTTTACTATGGCTACACCTTC
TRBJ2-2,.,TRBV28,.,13,CASSPTGPGELFF,TGTGCCAGCAGCCCGACAGGTCCCGGGGAGCTGTTTTTT
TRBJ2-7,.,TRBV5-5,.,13,CASSLRETYEQYF,TGTGCCAGCAGCCTCCGGGAGACCTACGAGCAGTACTTC
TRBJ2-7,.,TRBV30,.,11,CAWSLDYEQYF,TGTGCCTGGAGTCTGGATTACGAGCAGTACTTC
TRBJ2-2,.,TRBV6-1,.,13,CASRGMATGELFF,TGTGCCAGCAGGGGGATGGCTACCGGGGAGCTGTTTTTT
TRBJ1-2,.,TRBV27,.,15,CASKPTARGDYGYTF,TGTGCCAGCAAACCCACCGCGAGGGGAGACTATGGCTACACCTTC
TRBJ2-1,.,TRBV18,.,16,CASSPPGLAGYNEQFF,TGTGCCAGCTCACCACCTGGGCTTGCCGGCTACAATGAGCAGTTCTTC
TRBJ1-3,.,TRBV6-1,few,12,CASQGTGNTIYF,TGTGCCAGCCAGGGAACTGGAAACACCATATATTTT
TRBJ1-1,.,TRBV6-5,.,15,CASSPSGWVGAEAFF,TGTGCCAGCAGTCCTTCAGGTTGGGTTGGGGCTGAAGCTTTCTTT
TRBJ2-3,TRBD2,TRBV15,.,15,CATSEPERDGDTQYF,TGTGCCACCAGCGAGCCGGAGCGGGACGGGGATACGCAGTATTTT
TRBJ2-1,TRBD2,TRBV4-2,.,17,CASSQVMGLAGDNEQFF,TGTGCCAGCAGCCAAGTGATGGGACTAGCGGGCGACAATGAGCAGTTCTTC
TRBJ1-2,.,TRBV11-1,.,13,CASRGSGTKANTF,TGTGCCAGCAGAGGATCCGGGACAAAGGCAAACACCTTC
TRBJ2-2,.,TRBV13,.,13,CASSPDYTGELFF,TGTGCCAGCAGCCCGGATTACACCGGGGAGCTGTTTTTT
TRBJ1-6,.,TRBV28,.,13,CASNPGYNSPLHF,TGTGCCAGCAATCCGGGGTATAATTCACCCCTCCACTTT
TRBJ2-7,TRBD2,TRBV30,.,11,CAWEGLDVQYF,TGTGCCTGGGAGGGACTAGATGTGCAGTACTTC
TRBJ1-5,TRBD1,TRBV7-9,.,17,CASSSDYRQGGNQPQHF,TGTGCCAGCAGCTCAGACTACCGACAGGGTGGGAATCAGCCCCAGCATTTT
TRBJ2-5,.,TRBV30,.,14,CAWSVLGGRETQYF,TGTGCCTGGAGTGTACTTGGGGGGAGGGAGACCCAGTACTTC
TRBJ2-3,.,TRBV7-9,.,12,CASSRGLGTQYF,TGTGCCAGCAGTAGGGGTTTGGGTACGCAGTATTTT